This T cell receptor (beta chain) was obtained from a study of blood T cell repertoires in COVID-19. Study at large: Italy, Spain and the United States were the sources of the convalescent and acute COVID-19 samples.

Using immunoSEQ multiplex PCR, the repertoire was profiled, and TCRdb retains in-frame clones only, with some absent. Altogether under 300,000 clones are present, 70% to 85% being singletons, with the ten largest covering approximately 1.5%. The sequence was obtained from a woman between 40 and 55 years old who had recovered from COVID-19. Specimen: peripheral blood.

The CDR3 DNA reads as TGTGCCAGCAGCCTTGGGACATATGAAGCTTTCTTT. Amino acid sequence: CASSLGTYEAFF. This chain connects TRBV7-9 to TRBJ1-1, with D perhaps matching TRBD1 (6 bases). Germline CDR1 reads SEHNR; CDR2 reads FQNEAQ (reference sequence). CDR3 size: 12 residues. The germline V and J ends were trimmed by 5 bases and 7 bases, with 11 bases remaining between them.